The T cell receptor beta chain described here comes from a study of regulatory T cells in long-lasting Graves disease. This clonotype occurred many times. Germline CDR1 is SGHRS and CDR2 is YFSETQ. This CDR3 contains 14 residues. The germline V and J ends were trimmed by 1 base and 8 bases, with 10 bases remaining between them. Sequencing libraries for TCR beta were prepared with iRepertoire HTBI primers and Arm-PCR of CDR3 regions. TCRdb re-called the multiplex PCR reads with MiXCR, one entry per CDR3 protein. The sample holds a few hundred thousand distinct CDR3 sequences, 10% to 15% seen once. Time point described: newly diagnosed GD, antithyroid drugs for less than 3 months. Extracted RNA from PBMCs served as the source of the TCR library. An endocrinology department located in Xi'an, China, was where the patients came from. A further study also used this sample, focusing on T cells in Graves' hyperthyroidism and ophthalmopathy.

Sequenced here: peripheral blood mononuclear cells (PBMCs), sampled at new diagnosis, from a patient treated with antithyroid drugs. J is TRBJ1-6 and V is TRBV5-1; D is unresolved. The receptor was isolated from a woman between 18 and 30 years old with Graves disease. CDR3 in DNA: TGCGCCAGCAGCTTGCCAGACCCGCATTCACCCCTCCACTTT. Amino acids: CASSLPDPHSPLHF.